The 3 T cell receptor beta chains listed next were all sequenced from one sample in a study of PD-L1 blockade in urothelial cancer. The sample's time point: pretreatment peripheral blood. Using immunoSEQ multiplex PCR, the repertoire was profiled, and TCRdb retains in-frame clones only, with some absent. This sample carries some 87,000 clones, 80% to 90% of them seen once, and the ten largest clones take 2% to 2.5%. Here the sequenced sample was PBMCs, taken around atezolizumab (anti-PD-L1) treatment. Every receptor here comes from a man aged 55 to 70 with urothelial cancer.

The CDR3 loop reads CASSSRGDSWLTGELFF. The CDR3 bases are TGCGCCAGCAGCTCGCGGGGGGACTCTTGGTTGACCGGGGAGCTGTTTTTT. The J gene is TRBJ2-2, the V gene TRBV5-1; 8 bases agree with TRBD2. The CDR3 is made up of 17 amino acids. The trim removed 3 bases at V and 5 bases at J, leaving 12 bases unmatched. Germline CDR1 and CDR2: SGHRS and YFSETQ.

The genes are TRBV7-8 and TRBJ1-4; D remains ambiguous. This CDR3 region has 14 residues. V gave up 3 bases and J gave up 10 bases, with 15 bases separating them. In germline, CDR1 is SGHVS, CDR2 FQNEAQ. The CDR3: CASSFEPFGGKLFF. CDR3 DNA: TGTGCCAGCAGCTTCGAGCCGTTCGGAGGAAAACTGTTTTTT.

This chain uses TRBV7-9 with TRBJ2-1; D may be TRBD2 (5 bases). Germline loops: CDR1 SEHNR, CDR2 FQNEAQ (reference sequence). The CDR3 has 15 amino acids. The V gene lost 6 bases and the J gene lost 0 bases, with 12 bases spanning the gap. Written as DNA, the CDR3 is TGTGCCAGCAGATATCAAGGGAGCTCCTACAATGAGCAGTTCTTC. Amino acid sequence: CASRYQGSSYNEQFF.